What follows is one T cell receptor (beta chain) and its context. The antigen is unknown. Trimming took off 5 bases at V and 5 bases at J, with 12 bases between the two ends. The germline V gene has CDR1 MDHEN and CDR2 SYDVKM. This CDR3 is built from 13 residues. The entry originates in a study of CD8 T cells in ankylosing spondylitis. TCRdb independently ran MiXCR on the 5' RACE reads; one entry per CDR3 protein. The sample carries about 130,000 distinct CDR3 sequences, about a sixth recorded once. Study-wide results and limits: The disease-linked clones had a CD8+ phenotype and low blood frequencies. There was reportedly significant enrichment of clones that were disease-linked in matched ankylosing spondylitis synovial fluid. Apparently characteristic of ankylosing spondylitis blood was a TCR beta motif (roughly eight highly homologous variants).

The rearrangement uses TRBV28 and TRBJ2-5, with a weak D call TRBD1 (5 bases). The source of this sequence is a male donor with ankylosing spondylitis. Source material: blood, either unsorted or a sorted T cell fraction (not recorded which). CDR3 nucleotides: TGTGCCAGCAGTATCAGGGTTGTGGAGACCCAGTACTTC. It codes for CASSIRVVETQYF.